These 12 T cell receptor beta chains were all obtained from the same sample, sequenced in a study of blood T cell repertoires in COVID-19. Assay: immunoSEQ multiplex PCR; the TCRdb copy retains only in-frame clones and omits some. Here the sample spans more than 300,000 clones, roughly 90% being singletons. Material for sequencing was peripheral blood. The receptor source for this set is a man aged 18-30 years who had recovered from COVID-19.

The chain recombines TRBV14 with TRBJ1-2; 7 bases map to TRBD1. Germline V lookup: CDR1 SGHDN, CDR2 FVKESK. J was trimmed by 4 bases and V by 4 bases; bases with no gene match: 12. CDR3 length equals 16 residues. In DNA, the CDR3 is TGTGCCAGCAGCCCTCATGACAGGGAATTTTTCTATGGCTACACCTTC. This encodes CASSPHDREFFYGYTF.

This clone was counted between two and nine times. This chain joins TRBV3-1 (or the pseudogene TRBV3-2) and TRBJ2-2; possible D gene TRBD2, 7 bases. This CDR3 has 16 residues. The V end lost 7 bases, the J end lost 6 bases, and 21 bases lay between the germline ends. Germline-derived CDR1 and CDR2 are LGHDT and YNNKEL (reference sequence). The CDR3 loop reads CASISSDGGRPGELFF. CDR3 bases: TGTGCCAGCATATCATCGGACGGGGGGCGCCCCGGGGAGCTGTTTTTT.

This clone was seen just once. The CDR3 region has the DNA TGCGCCAGCAGCGCCCTCAGGGAATCACCCCTCCACTTT. This codes for CASSALRESPLHF. This chain joins TRBV5-1 and TRBJ1-6; weak D call: TRBD1 (5 bases). Germline CDR1 and CDR2: SGHRS and YFSETQ. This CDR3 has 13 amino acids. Trimming pared 4 bases from V and 10 bases from J, leaving 12 bases between.

Only one count was recorded for this clone. The J gene is TRBJ1-4, the V gene TRBV27; no clear D gene. The CDR3 extends over 14 amino acids. CDR1 is MNHEY, CDR2 SMNVEV, per germline (reference sequence). The ends were cut back, 10 bases at V and 0 bases at J, with 12 bases in the middle. CDR3 amino acids: CATSRDATNEKLFF. CDR3 nucleotides: TGTGCCACCTCGAGAGATGCAACTAATGAAAAACTGTTTTTT.

J is TRBJ1-1 and V is TRBV6-5; D perhaps matches TRBD1 (5 bases). V was trimmed by 2 bases and J by 3 bases, leaving 16 bases between them. Germline-derived CDR1 and CDR2 are MNHEY and SVGAGI. This CDR3 region has 16 residues. The CDR3 loop reads CASSYRWGGGYTEAFF. CDR3 bases: TGTGCCAGCAGTTACCGGTGGGGGGGAGGTTACACTGAAGCTTTCTTT.

This sequence joins TRBV4-1 and TRBJ2-1; D gene uncertain. The CDR3 extends over 15 amino acids. Trimming pared 0 bases from V and 8 bases from J, leaving 14 bases between. From germline, CDR1 is MGHRA and CDR2 YSYEKL. CDR3 sequence reads: CASSQDLTANHEQFF. CDR3 bases: TGCGCCAGCAGCCAAGATCTAACCGCTAATCATGAGCAGTTCTTC.

The chain uses TRBV15 and TRBJ1-5; 7 bases map to TRBD1. This CDR3 has 13 residues. The J segment lost 7 bases and the V segment lost 2 bases, leaving 2 bases of the junction unmatched. Germline lookup yields CDR1 LNHNV and CDR2 YYDKDF (reference sequence). The CDR3 coding sequence is TGTGCCACCAGCAGACAAGGGGGCCAGCCCCAGCATTTT. This codes for CATSRQGGQPQHF.

The CDR3 DNA is TGTGCCACCAGTGATTTTACAGGGGGCCAAGAGACCCAGTACTTC. This translates into CATSDFTGGQETQYF. The chain carries TRBV24-1 and TRBJ2-5, with TRBD1 identical over 8 bases. The CDR3 spans 15 residues. The V gene end was trimmed by 1 base and the J gene end by 1 base; junction bases not matched to a gene: 1. CDR1 KGHDR and CDR2 SFDVKD come from the germline V gene.

The genes are TRBV29-1 and TRBJ2-2, with 8 bases fitting TRBD1. This CDR3 is 16 amino acids long. Losses at the gene ends were 1 base for V and 4 bases for J; bases not matched to a gene: 8. Germline CDR1 and CDR2: SQVTM and ANQGSEA. CDR3 sequence (DNA): TGCAGCGTTGAAGTCCATCAGGGGGCGGTCACCGGGGAGCTGTTTTTT. Its protein is CSVEVHQGAVTGELFF.

The CDR3 spells CASRGGYTEAFF. As DNA, the CDR3 is TGTGCCAGTCGCGGGGGTTACACTGAAGCTTTCTTT. The V call is TRBV7-9, the J call TRBJ1-1; tentative D call: TRBD1 (5 bases). CDR1 is SEHNR and CDR2 is FQNEAQ in the germline V gene (reference sequence). The CDR3 extends over 12 amino acids. V shed 9 bases and J shed 3 bases, with 11 bases lying between them.

The rearrangement joins TRBV28 to TRBJ1-2, with 7 bases fitting TRBD1. CDR1 is MDHEN and CDR2 is SYDVKM in the germline V gene. This CDR3 region has 16 residues. The ends lost 7 bases at V and 2 bases at J; junction bases unmatched: 13. CDR3 region: CASTPTEGAGNYGYTF. The CDR3 region has the DNA TGTGCCAGCACCCCCACCGAGGGGGCGGGAAACTATGGCTACACCTTC.

On this clone itself: A read error may produce the germline difference seen at one junction end. V usage is TRBV6-5 and J usage is TRBJ1-2, with TRBD1 as a possible D gene (5 bases). CDR3 size: 13 residues. CDR1 MNHEY and CDR2 SVGAGI come from the germline V gene. As DNA, the CDR3 is TGTGCCACCAGTCCTGGGGCCGCATATGGCTACACCTTC. Translation: CATSPGAAYGYTF.